This is a list of T cell receptor beta chains from one sample in a study of CD8 T cells in Susac syndrome. MiXCR was run by TCRdb on the immunoSEQ multiplex PCR reads, yielding one entry per CDR3 protein. The profile shows about 160,000 distinct CDR3 sequences, approximately 94% of them singletons. Sample: CD4+ T cells from PBMCs. The source is a human donor with multiple sclerosis. The CDR3 runs from the conserved cysteine through the conserved F or W. The D gene is left open where the match is weak. Only some rows state a clone size, as once, few, many or a class for expanded clones.

j_gene | abundance | v_gene | d_gene | CDR3aa | CDR3nt
TRBJ2-1 | - | TRBV15 | - | CATSIFQGSYNEQFF | TGTGCCACCAGCATTTTTCAGGGGTCCTACAATGAGCAGTTCTTC
TRBJ1-1 | - | TRBV7-2 | - | CASSFQEGNTEAFF | TGTGCCAGCAGCTTCCAGGAAGGGAACACTGAAGCTTTCTTT
TRBJ2-7 | - | TRBV9 | - | CASSVRGSSYEQYF | TGTGCCAGCAGCGTACGGGGGAGCTCCTACGAGCAGTACTTC
TRBJ2-1 | - | TRBV5-1 | - | CASRGTGIGNEQFF | TGCGCCAGCAGGGGGACGGGTATAGGCAATGAGCAGTTCTTC
TRBJ2-7 | - | TRBV10-3 | - | CAISGVSYEQYF | TGTGCCATCAGCGGGGTGTCCTACGAGCAGTACTTC
TRBJ2-7 | - | TRBV6-5 | TRBD1 | CASSYLMTGGQSGEQYF | TGTGCCAGCAGTTACCTAATGACAGGGGGCCAGAGTGGCGAGCAGTACTTC
TRBJ1-1 | - | TRBV5-1 | TRBD1 | CASSLEGAANTEAFF | TGCGCCAGCAGCCTGGAGGGGGCGGCGAACACTGAAGCTTTCTTT
TRBJ1-5 | - | TRBV10-3 | - | CAISAQNSNQPQHF | TGTGCCATCAGTGCTCAGAATAGCAATCAGCCCCAGCATTTT
TRBJ2-7 | - | TRBV5-4 | - | CASSLAGQTYEQYF | TGTGCCAGCAGCTTGGCCGGACAGACCTACGAGCAGTACTTC
TRBJ2-7 | few | TRBV7-9 | - | CASSLVPQDEAEQYF | TGTGCCAGCAGCTTAGTCCCCCAGGACGAGGCCGAGCAGTACTTC
TRBJ1-2 | once | TRBV4-3 | - | CASSQEAGDGSYGYTF | TGCGCCAGCAGCCAAGAGGCAGGGGATGGAAGCTATGGCTACACCTTC
TRBJ1-2 | - | TRBV7-9 | - | CASSAPNKDGYTF | TGTGCCAGCAGCGCGCCGAACAAGGATGGCTACACCTTC
TRBJ2-7 | - | TRBV7-2 | - | CASSLGGFLSYEQYF | TGTGCCAGCAGCTTGGGCGGATTTCTTTCCTACGAGCAGTACTTC
TRBJ2-1 | - | TRBV6-5 | - | CASSRTRGTHNEQFF | TGTGCCAGCAGTAGGACAAGGGGGACTCACAATGAGCAGTTCTTC
TRBJ2-6 | - | TRBV4-1 | - | CASRHPLAGANVLTF | TGCGCCAGCAGACATCCCCTCGCTGGGGCCAACGTCCTGACTTTC
TRBJ2-6 | - | TRBV30 | - | CAWSPGGSWNPFTGANVLTF | TGTGCCTGGAGTCCAGGTGGATCGTGGAACCCTTTTACTGGGGCCAACGTCCTGACTTTC
TRBJ1-1 | - | TRBV12-3/TRBV12-4 | TRBD1 | CASSQVPGQGRGAFF | TGTGCCAGCAGCCAGGTCCCGGGACAGGGGAGGGGAGCTTTCTTT
TRBJ1-5 | - | TRBV24-1 | - | CATSDLRGQPQHF | TGTGCCACCAGTGACCTCCGGGGTCAGCCCCAGCATTTT
TRBJ2-1 | once | TRBV6-6 | - | CASSPHGGSYNEQFF | TGTGCCAGCAGTCCCCATGGGGGCTCCTACAATGAGCAGTTCTTC
TRBJ1-5 | - | TRBV6-2/TRBV6-3 | - | CASRTDSPGDQPQHF | TGTGCCAGCAGAACTGACAGTCCGGGAGATCAGCCCCAGCATTTT
TRBJ2-5 | - | TRBV9 | - | CASNPSSEGTQYF | TGTGCCAGCAACCCGTCCTCAGAGGGGACCCAGTACTTC
TRBJ1-5 | few | TRBV7-8 | - | CASSLAVRGWGQHF | TGTGCCAGCAGCTTAGCTGTCAGGGGATGGGGGCAGCATTTT
TRBJ1-2 | - | TRBV5-1 | - | CASSLDSDYGYTF | TGCGCCAGCAGCCTTGACAGTGACTATGGCTACACCTTC
TRBJ2-3 | - | TRBV5-1 | - | CASSLDSPTREEYF | TGCGCCAGCAGCTTGGACTCCCCAACTAGAGAGGAGTATTTT
TRBJ2-4 | - | TRBV5-6 | TRBD2 | CASSPYSGRLNIQYF | TGTGCCAGCAGCCCCTACAGCGGGAGGCTTAACATTCAGTACTTC
TRBJ1-1 | - | TRBV29-1 | - | CSVTGTVNTEAFF | TGCAGCGTTACCGGGACGGTGAACACTGAAGCTTTCTTT
TRBJ2-2 | - | TRBV20-1 | - | CSAAGQLNTGELFF | TGCAGTGCTGCGGGACAGCTTAACACCGGGGAGCTGTTTTTT
TRBJ2-6 | - | TRBV18 | - | CASSPLAGRKISGANVLTF | TGTGCCAGCTCACCACTGGCCGGTAGAAAGATCTCTGGGGCCAACGTCCTGACTTTC
TRBJ2-1 | - | TRBV7-2 | TRBD1 | CASSQIPGTGSEQFF | TGTGCCAGCAGCCAGATACCGGGGACAGGAAGCGAGCAGTTCTTC
TRBJ1-1 | - | TRBV18 | - | CASSDGIKNTEAFF | TGTGCCAGCTCAGACGGGATCAAGAACACTGAAGCTTTCTTT
TRBJ2-5 | - | TRBV11-1 | - | CASSSRTVGSETQYF | TGTGCCAGCAGCTCTCGGACAGTAGGTAGCGAGACCCAGTACTTC
TRBJ2-1 | once | TRBV29-1 | TRBD2 | CSVGTSIHEQFF | TGCAGCGTCGGGACTAGCATTCATGAGCAGTTCTTC
TRBJ2-3 | - | TRBV9 | - | CASSVGGLTDTQYF | TGTGCCAGCAGCGTAGGCGGATTAACAGATACGCAGTATTTT
TRBJ2-1 | - | TRBV30 | TRBD2 | CAWSASHLAGGLF | TGTGCCTGGAGTGCCTCACATCTAGCGGGAGGGCTGTTC
TRBJ1-2 | - | TRBV6-1 | - | CASSPTMTANYGYTF | TGTGCCAGCAGCCCAACGATGACAGCTAACTATGGCTACACCTTC
TRBJ2-7 | - | TRBV25-1 | - | CASSPGLYPHEQYF | TGTGCCAGCAGTCCGGGACTCTATCCGCACGAGCAGTACTTC
TRBJ1-2 | - | TRBV24-1 | - | CATSDFAGQGYTF | TGTGCCACCAGTGATTTCGCGGGGCAGGGCTACACCTTC
TRBJ1-5 | - | TRBV4-2 | TRBD1 | CASSPLTGEGPQHF | TGTGCCAGCAGCCCTTTGACAGGGGAAGGGCCCCAGCATTTT
TRBJ1-2 | once | TRBV11-2 | - | CASSQGGRDGYTF | TGTGCCAGCAGCCAGGGAGGGCGGGATGGCTACACCTTC
TRBJ2-5 | once | TRBV4-1 | TRBD2 | CASSQDSSGLAETQYF | TGCGCCAGCAGCCAAGACAGTAGCGGACTAGCGGAGACCCAGTACTTC
TRBJ2-3 | - | TRBV3-1 | - | CASSTTGDTQYF | TGTGCCAGCAGCACGACCGGAGATACGCAGTATTTT
TRBJ1-4 | - | TRBV30 | - | CAWNGLQEKLFF | TGTGCCTGGAATGGGCTTCAGGAAAAACTGTTTTTT
TRBJ2-5 | - | TRBV20-1 | - | CSARGSLATTQETQYF | TGCAGTGCTAGAGGGTCCCTAGCGACAACCCAAGAGACCCAGTACTTC
TRBJ1-4 | once | TRBV5-6 | TRBD1 | CASSLAGTGEEKLFF | TGTGCCAGCAGCTTGGCCGGGACAGGGGAAGAAAAACTGTTTTTT
TRBJ2-6 | - | TRBV24-1 | - | CEQGSGANVLTF | TGTGAACAGGGCTCTGGGGCCAACGTCCTGACTTTC
TRBJ2-7 | - | TRBV4-2 | TRBD2 | CASSQDLASGSSYEQYF | TGTGCCAGCAGCCAAGACTTGGCTAGCGGGAGCTCCTACGAGCAGTACTTC
TRBJ1-2 | - | TRBV12-3/TRBV12-4 | TRBD1 | CASSPGGYGYTF | TGTGCCAGCAGCCCAGGGGGCTATGGCTACACCTTC
TRBJ1-2 | - | TRBV7-9 | - | CASTLGGREDYTF | TGTGCCAGCACCCTTGGGGGGCGCGAAGACTACACCTTC
TRBJ1-1 | - | TRBV5-1 | - | CASSSRHTEAFF | TGCGCCAGCAGCTCTCGACACACTGAAGCTTTCTTT
TRBJ1-2 | - | TRBV7-8 | TRBD1 | CASRPPGQGAGYTF | TGTGCCAGCAGACCTCCGGGACAGGGGGCTGGCTACACCTTC
TRBJ2-3 | - | TRBV15 | - | CATSLQRIGSDTQYF | TGTGCCACCAGCCTACAGCGAATAGGGTCGGATACGCAGTATTTT
TRBJ2-7 | - | TRBV9 | - | CASSPKQASYEQYF | TGTGCCAGCAGCCCGAAACAGGCGTCCTACGAGCAGTACTTC
TRBJ1-1 | - | TRBV29-1 | - | CSVVGSGWTEAFF | TGCAGCGTTGTGGGTAGTGGGTGGACTGAAGCTTTCTTT
TRBJ1-3 | - | TRBV30 | - | CAWSVQVSSGNTIYF | TGTGCCTGGAGTGTACAAGTGAGCTCTGGAAACACCATATATTTT